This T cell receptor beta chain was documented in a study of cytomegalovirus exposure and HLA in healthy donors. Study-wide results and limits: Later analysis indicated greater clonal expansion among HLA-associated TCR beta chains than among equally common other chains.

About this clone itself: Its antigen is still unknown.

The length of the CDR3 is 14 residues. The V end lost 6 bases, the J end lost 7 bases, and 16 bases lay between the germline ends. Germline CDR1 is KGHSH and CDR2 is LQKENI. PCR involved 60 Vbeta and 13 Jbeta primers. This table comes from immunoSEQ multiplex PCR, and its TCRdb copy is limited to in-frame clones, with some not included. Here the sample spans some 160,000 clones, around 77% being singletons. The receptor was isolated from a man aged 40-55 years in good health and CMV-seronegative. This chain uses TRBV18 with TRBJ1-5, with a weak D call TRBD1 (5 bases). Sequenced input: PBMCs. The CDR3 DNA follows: TGTGCCAGCTCCCAAAAAGGAGGGGACCAGCCCCAGCATTTT. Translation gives CASSQKGGDQPQHF.